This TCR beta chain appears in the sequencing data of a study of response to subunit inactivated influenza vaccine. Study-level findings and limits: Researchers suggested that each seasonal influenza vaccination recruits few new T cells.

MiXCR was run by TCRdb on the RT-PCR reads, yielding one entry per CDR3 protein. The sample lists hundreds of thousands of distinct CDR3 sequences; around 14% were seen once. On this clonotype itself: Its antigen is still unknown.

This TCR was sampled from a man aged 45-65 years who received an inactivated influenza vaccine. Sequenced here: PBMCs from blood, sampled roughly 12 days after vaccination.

Here the CDR3 reads CSAVRQGRGVETQYF. Written as DNA, the CDR3 is TGCAGTGCTGTCAGACAGGGGCGCGGGGTCGAGACCCAGTACTTC. The genes are TRBV20-1 and TRBJ2-5; 8 bases fit TRBD1. Trimming took 5 bases from V and 5 from J; bases not matched to a gene: 13. The CDR3 runs 15 residues. Per germline, CDR1 DFQATT and CDR2 SNEGSKA (reference sequence).